The 9 T cell receptor beta chains in this list originate from one sample, sequenced in a study of T cell repertoires in cytomegalovirus infection. Using its own MiXCR run on the reads, TCRdb lists one record per CDR3 protein. The sample includes hundreds of thousands of distinct CDR3 sequences, 30% to 35% of them seen just once. Their specific antigens are unknown. The sequences come from cultured PBMCs, collected from culture after CMV antigen stimulation. The receptor set was obtained from a human donor in good health (CMV status not recorded). Some clones in this sample may be carry-over from other donors' samples.

This clonotype was picked up many times. CDR3 amino acids: CASSSPLAKNIQYF. For the CDR3, the DNA is TGTGCCAGCTCTAGCCCGCTGGCCAAAAACATTCAGTACTTC. This sequence joins TRBV7-6 and TRBJ2-4; weak D call: TRBD2 (5 bases). The CDR3 has 14 amino acids. Germline CDR1 reads SGHVS; CDR2 reads FNYEAQ. Trimming took 8 bases from V and 1 from J, leaving 12 bases between them.

The sample holds a few counts of this clonotype. The chain joins TRBV6-1 to TRBJ1-1, with a possible D match to TRBD1 (5 bases). Trimming removed 10 bases at V and 4 bases at J, with 16 bases between. The CDR3 sequence is 13 residues long. CDR1 and CDR2 from the germline V gene are MNHNS and SASEGT. The CDR3 DNA sequence: TGTGCCACCCAGAGGGGAGGTGTCACTGAAGCTTTCTTT. This translates into CATQRGGVTEAFF.

Many counts were recorded for this clonotype. This sequence joins TRBV7-2 and TRBJ1-3; 7 bases agree with TRBD1. This CDR3 has 14 amino acids. J was trimmed by 6 bases and V by 5 bases; bases with no gene match: 7. Germline V gene data show CDR1 as SGHTA and CDR2 as FQGNSA. The DNA for the CDR3 is TGTGCCAGCAGCAAAGACAGGGAAGTAAACACCATATATTTT. Translating gives CASSKDREVNTIYF.

The rearrangement uses TRBV2 and TRBJ2-1; D possibly corresponds to TRBD1 (5 bases). This CDR3 is built from 12 residues. Germline values: CDR1 SNHLY, CDR2 FYNNEI. Trimming cost V 5 bases and J 9 bases, with 11 bases left between them. The chain's CDR3 is CASSIQGSEQFF. The CDR3 DNA reads as TGTGCCAGCAGTATTCAGGGAAGTGAGCAGTTCTTC.

V and J are TRBV20-1 and TRBJ1-5; no clear D gene. The CDR3 totals 13 residues. The ends were cut back, 3 bases at V and 6 bases at J, with 12 bases in the middle. CDR1 and CDR2 from the germline V gene are DFQATT and SNEGSKA (reference sequence). The CDR3 region is CSASTGYGQPQHF. The CDR3 DNA reads as TGCAGTGCTAGTACCGGGTATGGTCAGCCCCAGCATTTT.

The chain recombines TRBV7-9 with TRBJ2-1; 11 bases line up with TRBD1. The CDR3 spans 13 residues. Germline CDR1 is SEHNR and CDR2 is FQNEAQ (reference sequence). V shed 11 bases and J 7 bases; nucleotides not matched to a gene: 7. The CDR3, as DNA: TGTGCCGGGAACGGACAGGGGGCTAATGAGCAGTTCTTC. Its translation is CAGNGQGANEQFF.

This clonotype came up a few times. The chain is built from TRBV6-2 or TRBV6-3 and TRBJ2-1; TRBD2 matches 8 bases. CDR3 length equals 16 residues. Germline CDR1 MNHEY, CDR2 SVGEGT. V lost 7 bases, J lost 6 bases, and 14 bases stayed unmatched. Here the CDR3 DNA reads TGTGCCAGCACCCTACCTTGGCCGGGAGGGGTCAATGAGCAGTTCTTC. Amino acids: CASTLPWPGGVNEQFF.

The chain recombines TRBV7-2 with TRBJ2-7, with TRBD2 matching 9 bases. The junction had 5 bases not matched to a gene; V was cut back by 5 bases and J by 0 bases. CDR1 SGHTA and CDR2 FQGNSA come from the germline V gene. The CDR3 extends over 15 amino acids. CDR3: CASSPTSGYSYEQYF. CDR3 DNA: TGTGCCAGCAGCCCTACTAGCGGGTACTCCTACGAGCAGTACTTC.

This sequence joins TRBV20-1 and TRBJ2-2, with D unclear. The germline V gene encodes CDR1 DFQATT and CDR2 SNEGSKA (reference sequence). With 1 base removed from V and 5 bases from J, the gap between germline ends came to 20 bases. This CDR3 contains 17 residues. CDR3 in amino acids: CSARVQPPGQLTGELFF. The CDR3 region has the DNA TGCAGTGCTAGAGTTCAGCCGCCGGGTCAGTTAACCGGGGAGCTGTTTTTT.